This T cell receptor (beta chain) comes out of a study of CD8 T cells in ankylosing spondylitis. From the 5' RACE reads, TCRdb called clonotypes with MiXCR, one entry per CDR3 protein. The sample includes under 950,000 distinct CDR3 sequences, over 15% of them seen just once. Study results and caveats: Characteristic of ankylosing spondylitis blood, it appeared, was a TCR beta motif comprising eight highly homologous variants.

A word on this clonotype: The antigen remains undetermined.

CDR1 is MGHRA, CDR2 YSYEKL, per germline. The V end lost 0 bases, the J end lost 0 bases, and 12 bases lay between the germline ends. The CDR3 runs to 16 residues. The chain uses TRBV4-1 and TRBJ2-7; tentative D call: TRBD2 (6 bases). The specimen was blood, either unsorted or a sorted T cell fraction (not recorded which). The source of this sequence is a male donor with ankylosing spondylitis. CDR3 in DNA: TGCGCCAGCAGCCAAGATCCCAGCGGGTCCTCCTACGAGCAGTACTTC. Translating it yields CASSQDPSGSSYEQYF.